Below, one TCR beta chain is given with its context. No cognate antigen has been identified for it. The sample holds no much larger clone one base away, and base qualities are not on file. This entry belongs to a study of post-analysis software for immune sequencing data (dated by TCRdb to the mid-2010s). Study-level background: The recorded disease courses included relapsing-remitting, secondary progressive and progressive-relapsing multiple sclerosis, and some patients had no subtype annotation. The multiple sclerosis patient repertoires were compared with roughly twelve previously published healthy control repertoires from donors aged about 6 to 26 years. A subset of samples was prepared in parallel using single-end sample barcoding, then pooled and co-amplified after Illumina adapter ligation. What the study reported, not specific to this receptor: The control group was slightly older than the multiple sclerosis patient group. Four or five TRBV segments, including TRBV5-6, TRBV5-1 and TRBV20-1, were significantly more frequent in patients than controls. Multiple sclerosis patients had significantly lower normalized Chao1 diversity than controls, a result that suggests substantial peripheral T-cell clonal expansion. Direct clustering with F measure showed strong co-clustering of samples prepared in the same batch, prompting a batch-effect correction.

Libraries came from PCR. Sequencing relied on an Illumina HiSeq 2500. Unique molecular identifiers were incorporated into TCR beta cDNA libraries to reduce PCR and sequencing biases. Every 1 to 10 million input T cells yielded some 500,000 cDNA molecules, meaning each molecule approximated one T cell. The patient libraries were prepared and sequenced using the same protocol as the earlier healthy control dataset. Samples belonging to the same batch were prepared together, multiplexed and sequenced on a shared HiSeq lane. Processing in the source paper ran as follows. Raw barcoded reads were processed with MIGEC, discarding single-read molecular identifier groups before consensus assembly and CDR3 extraction. Clonotype tables were post-analysed with VDJtools, normalizing diversity by down-sampling all datasets to the smallest sample size. In repertoire overlap clustering, CDR3 amino acid sequences, but not nucleotide sequences, were matched to correct batch-related cross-sample contamination. TCRdb reanalyzed the raw reads on its own, using fastp at Q25 for trimming and MiXCR for clone calling, and kept in-frame beta chains. Each entry merges the rows of one CDR3 protein and shows their most common DNA and genes. These V and J calls are TCRdb output, not the study's own analysis. This sample gives roughly 870,000 distinct CDR3 sequences in total; roughly half of them show up just once. The top ten clones comprise 4.6% of the sample.

CDR1 and CDR2 are drawn from the germline V gene: MGHRA, YSYEKL. Relative to germline, V is 0 bases shorter and J is 7 bases shorter, with 4 bases between their ends. The CDR3 runs 12 amino acids, cysteine and phenylalanine included. Only the CDR3 DNA stays, 36 bases, in frame from base 1. To demonstrate the VDJtools post-analysis software, TCR beta repertoires were profiled from the peripheral blood of about 13 young patients with multiple sclerosis. Multiple sclerosis patients were children and adolescents aged roughly 6 to 17 years. The sequence links TRBV4-1 to TRBJ2-1; no D segment can be confidently identified. Sequencing used blood. This receptor was taken from a girl aged 5-17 years with multiple sclerosis. The CDR3 reads CASSQDWNEQFF. The bases read TGCGCCAGCAGCCAAGATTGGAATGAGCAGTTCTTC.